This T cell receptor beta chain originates from a study of patients and donors after allogeneic stem cell transplantation. This clonotype is deemed medium-sized (0.01 to 0.1%). TCRdb reanalysed the RT-PCR reads using MiXCR and keeps one entry per CDR3 protein. Among about 9,900 distinct CDR3 sequences listed, 5.9% were seen once. Germline V lookup: CDR1 MNHNY, CDR2 SVGAGI (reference sequence). V gave up 4 bases and J gave up 6 bases, with 9 bases separating them. The CDR3 covers 12 residues. The receptor was derived from a human donor who was either an allogeneic HSCT recipient or a stem cell or donor lymphocyte infusion donor (not recorded which). It is not recorded whose cells these are; they may come from a transplant donor. Material for sequencing was blood, either unsorted or a sorted T cell fraction (not recorded which). This sequence joins TRBV6-6 and TRBJ1-1; D ambiguous. The CDR3 loop is CASSSRLAEAFF. CDR3 sequence (DNA): TGTGCCAGCAGTTCCCGTCTCGCTGAAGCTTTCTTT.